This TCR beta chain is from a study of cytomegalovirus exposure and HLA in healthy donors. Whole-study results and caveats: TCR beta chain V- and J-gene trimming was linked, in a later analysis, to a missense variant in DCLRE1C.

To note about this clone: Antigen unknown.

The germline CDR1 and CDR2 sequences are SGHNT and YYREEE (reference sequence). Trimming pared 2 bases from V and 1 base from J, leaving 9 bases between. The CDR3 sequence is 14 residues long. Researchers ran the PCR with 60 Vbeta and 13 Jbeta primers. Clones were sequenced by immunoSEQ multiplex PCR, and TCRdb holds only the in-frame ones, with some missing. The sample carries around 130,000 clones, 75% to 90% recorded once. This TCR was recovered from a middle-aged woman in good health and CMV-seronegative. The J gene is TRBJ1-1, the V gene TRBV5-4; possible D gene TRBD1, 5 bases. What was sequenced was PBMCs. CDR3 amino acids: CASSFSQGNTEAFF. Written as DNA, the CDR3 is TGTGCCAGCAGCTTCTCTCAGGGGAACACTGAAGCTTTCTTT.